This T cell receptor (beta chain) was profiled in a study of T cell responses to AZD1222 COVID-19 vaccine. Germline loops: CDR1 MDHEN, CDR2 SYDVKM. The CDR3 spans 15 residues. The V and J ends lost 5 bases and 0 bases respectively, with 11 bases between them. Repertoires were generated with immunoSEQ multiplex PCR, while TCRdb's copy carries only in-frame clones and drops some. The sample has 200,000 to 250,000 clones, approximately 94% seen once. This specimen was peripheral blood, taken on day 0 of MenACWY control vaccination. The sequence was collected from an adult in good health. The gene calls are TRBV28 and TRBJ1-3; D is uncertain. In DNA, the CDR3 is TGTGCCAGCAGTGCTTCGGTGAGCTCTGGAAACACCATATATTTT. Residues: CASSASVSSGNTIYF.